This T cell receptor (beta chain) was sequenced for a study of identical twins. The ends were cut back, 8 bases at V and 6 bases at J, with 19 bases in the middle. The germline CDR1 and CDR2 sequences are MNHNS and SASEGT. CDR3 length: 15 amino acids. Addition of a universal primer site occurred through template switching, and cDNA carried unique molecular identifiers. TCRdb redid the calling of the 5' RACE reads with MiXCR, one entry per CDR3 protein. The sample has hundreds of thousands of distinct CDR3 sequences, about 7% seen once. These data were also filed under a second study, of yellow fever vaccine responses in identical twins. That source notes: It has been reported that, in twins, the vaccine T cell response seemed partly convergent and partly personalized.

This TCR was recovered from a woman between 18 and 29 years old in good health. The sample consisted of memory (CD45RO+) T cells sorted from blood. This chain joins TRBV6-1 and TRBJ2-2, with D perhaps matching TRBD1 (5 bases). The DNA for the CDR3 is TGTGCCAGCTCCTATGGGGCAGGGCGGCCCGGGGAGCTGTTTTTT. Translating it yields CASSYGAGRPGELFF.